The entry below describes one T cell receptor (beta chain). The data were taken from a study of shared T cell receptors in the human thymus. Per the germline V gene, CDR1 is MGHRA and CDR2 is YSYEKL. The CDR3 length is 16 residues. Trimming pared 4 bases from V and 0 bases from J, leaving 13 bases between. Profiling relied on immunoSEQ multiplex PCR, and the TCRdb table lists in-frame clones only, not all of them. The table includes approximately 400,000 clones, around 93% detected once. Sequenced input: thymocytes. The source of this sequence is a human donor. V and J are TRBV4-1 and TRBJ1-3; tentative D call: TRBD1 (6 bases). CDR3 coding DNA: TGCGCCAGCAGCCTAAGGACAGTTCACTCTGGAAACACCATATATTTT. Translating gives CASSLRTVHSGNTIYF.